This T cell receptor beta chain was observed in a study of shared clonotypes between healthy human individuals. General observations from the study: An anticipated effect of sequencing depth on clonotype sharing among donors was recognized.

Evenly divided among several immunoSEQ plates was the genomic DNA of each subset. Replicate PCRs were loaded with approximately 300 ng DNA from unsorted PBMC, 30,000 or so T cell genomes. Per the authors' pipeline: ImmunoSEQ yielded junction-only sequences lacking quality scores, so filtering differed. Libraries were prepared by immunoSEQ multiplex PCR; TCRdb keeps only in-frame clonotypes and omits some of them. Clone size and V and J calls were adopted from that table, with D and trimming inferred from the DNA. The sample lists nearly 500,000 clones, over 60% occurring once. Turning to this clone: Its target is unknown.

The CDR3 is 13 residues long. Germline V gene sequence: CDR1 LNHDA, CDR2 SQIVND (reference sequence). The junction had 5 bases not matched to a gene; V was cut back by 6 bases and J by 4 bases. This TCR was recovered from a woman between 40 and 50 years old in good health. Some clones in this sample may be carry-over from other donors' samples. Sequenced sample: PBMCs. This chain uses TRBV19 with TRBJ2-5, with 7 bases identical to TRBD2. This CDR3 is CASRSSGLETQYF. CDR3 DNA sequence: TGTGCCAGTAGGTCTAGCGGACTAGAGACCCAGTACTTC.